This TCR beta chain originates from a study of shared clonotypes between healthy human individuals. General study findings and limits: Sequencing depth was predicted to influence how clonotypes are shared among donors.

The table came from immunoSEQ multiplex PCR; TCRdb's copy has only in-frame clones and leaves some out. Of about 600,000 clones listed, 97% are singletons. As concerns this clone: The target antigen is unknown.

With 3 bases removed from V and 0 bases from J, the gap between germline ends came to 17 bases. This CDR3 is built from 17 residues. Germline V gene sequence: CDR1 SEHNR, CDR2 FQNEAQ (reference sequence). The clonotype was recovered from a young woman in good health. V and J are TRBV7-9 and TRBJ1-1; D is perhaps TRBD1 (5 bases). Sequencing was performed on naive CD4+ T cells sorted from blood. Subset indicated: CD45RA+ positively selected. In DNA form, the CDR3 reads TGTGCCAGCAGCTTGAGACCGGGACTCAAAATGAACACTGAAGCTTTCTTT. Translation gives CASSLRPGLKMNTEAFF.